This T cell receptor beta chain was identified in a study of cytomegalovirus exposure and HLA in healthy donors. PCR primers comprised 60 Vbeta and 13 Jbeta primers. Libraries were prepared by immunoSEQ multiplex PCR; TCRdb keeps only in-frame clonotypes and omits some of them. The clone table shows roughly 190,000 clones, with the ten largest holding 6.5%. Worth noting for this clone: The antigen remains unidentified.

Broader study findings: With DRB1 most and HLA-C fewest, TCR association rates differed between HLA loci in a later analysis. Among TCR sequences, most were rare, though some public TCRs appeared in many donors.

Germline CDR1 reads SGDLS; CDR2 reads YYNGEE. The V gene end was trimmed by 1 base and the J gene end by 6 bases; junction bases not matched to a gene: 7. The CDR3 is 15 residues long. The chain combines TRBV9 with TRBJ2-1; 7 positions agree with TRBD1. Sequenced material: PBMCs. The TCR sequence derives from a man aged 30 to 45 in good health and CMV-seronegative. The CDR3, as DNA: TGTGCCAGCAGCGTACAGGGGGTAGGATCCAATGAGCAGTTCTTC. This sequence encodes CASSVQGVGSNEQFF.